This T cell receptor beta chain emerged from a study of PD-1 blockade in classical Hodgkin lymphoma. Germline loops: CDR1 MGHRA, CDR2 YSYEKL. V lost 0 bases to trimming and J lost 12 bases, with 21 bases between them. The CDR3 spans 15 residues. Assay: immunoSEQ multiplex PCR; the TCRdb copy retains only in-frame clones and omits some. In the table there are about 75,000 clones, just over 90% of which are singletons. Findings and limits, study-wide: Some patients began nivolumab under 1 year after ASCT. These patients were excluded from later analyses. Newly diagnosed patients were said to have less baseline TCR diversity than healthy donors did.

About this clone: No antigen is known for it.

Autologous stem cell transplantation was followed by relapse in every patient, and brentuximab vedotin exposure varied. This TCR was sampled from a human donor with classical Hodgkin lymphoma. This chain links TRBV4-1 with TRBJ2-7; D might be TRBD2 (6 bases). Sequencing was performed on peripheral blood mononuclear cells (PBMCs), taken at baseline. Here the CDR3 reads CASSQDQTRTEGTYF. CDR3 DNA: TGCGCCAGCAGCCAAGATCAGACCAGGACGGAGGGCACGTACTTC.